The 24 T cell receptor beta chains in this list originate from one sample, sequenced in a study of cytomegalovirus exposure and HLA in healthy donors. Some clones are missing from TCRdb's copy, which holds only in-frame ones; the method was immunoSEQ multiplex PCR. The data hold approximately 160,000 clones, with over 85% observed a single time. Sample: PBMCs. These receptors were taken from a man between 18 and 29 years old in good health and CMV-seropositive.

The V gene is TRBV2, the J gene TRBJ1-4; 11 positions match TRBD1. The CDR3 runs 14 residues. V dropped 8 bases and J dropped 8; count of bases not matched to a gene: 7. The V gene's germline CDR1 is SNHLY and CDR2 FYNNEI. CDR3: CASGRTGGWEKLFF. The CDR3 DNA is TGTGCCAGCGGACGGACAGGGGGCTGGGAAAAACTGTTTTTT.

The rearrangement links TRBV4-2 to TRBJ1-1, with TRBD1 identical over 9 bases. Trimming removed 4 bases from V and 8 bases from J; junction bases left unmatched: 2. Germline V gene data show CDR1 as LGHNA and CDR2 as YNFKEQ. This CDR3 has 12 amino acids. CDR3 in DNA: TGTGCCAGCAGCCGGGACAGGGTCGAAGCTTTCTTT. Amino acids: CASSRDRVEAFF.

The V and J genes are TRBV10-3 and TRBJ2-5; 10 positions agree with TRBD2. V was pared by 4 bases and J by 0 bases, with 2 bases of the junction left unmatched. Germline assignment: CDR1 ENHRY and CDR2 SYGVKD. The CDR3 is 15 residues long. The CDR3 loop is CAISGTSGNQETQYF. As DNA, the CDR3 is TGTGCCATCAGTGGGACTAGCGGCAACCAAGAGACCCAGTACTTC.

The gene calls are TRBV7-2 and TRBJ1-5; D is perhaps TRBD1 (5 bases). The CDR3 contains 15 residues. Germline assignment: CDR1 SGHTA and CDR2 FQGNSA. The V end lost 5 bases, the J end lost 0 bases, and 11 bases lay between the germline ends. DNA for the CDR3: TGTGCCAGCAGCCCGCAAGGGGTTAGCAATCAGCCCCAGCATTTT. As protein: CASSPQGVSNQPQHF.

This sequence joins TRBV23-1 and TRBJ2-3; 14 bases are a match to TRBD2. TRBV23-1 is an ORF, and what it does is uncertain. This CDR3 spans 20 amino acids. The J segment lost 2 bases and the V segment lost 0 bases, leaving 10 bases of the junction unmatched. CDR3 nucleotide sequence: TGCGCCAGCAGTCAATCGGGGACTAGCGGGAGTCGGGAGCCCACAGATACGCAGTATTTT. Protein: CASSQSGTSGSREPTDTQYF.

The chain couples TRBV27 to TRBJ1-5; D is uncertain. Germline CDR1 reads MNHEY; CDR2 reads SMNVEV (reference sequence). The CDR3 contains 13 residues. The V and J ends lost 0 bases and 3 bases respectively, with 3 bases between them. CDR3 bases: TGTGCCAGCAGTTTATCCTTCAATCAGCCCCAGCATTTT. This sequence encodes CASSLSFNQPQHF.

This rearrangement joins TRBV29-1 to TRBJ2-1; 16 bases match TRBD2. Germline V gene sequence: CDR1 SQVTM, CDR2 ANQGSEA. This CDR3 region has 16 residues. J gave up 9 bases and V 7 bases, and 12 bases lay outside the gene matches. CDR3 DNA sequence: TGCAGCGCCCCCCCGGGACTAGCGGGAGGGCCTTCTGAGCAGTTCTTC. Translated, it gives CSAPPGLAGGPSEQFF.

This clone was observed a handful of times. V is TRBV28 and J is TRBJ2-2; TRBD1 agrees at 10 bases. The CDR3 runs 15 residues. Germline V lookup: CDR1 MDHEN, CDR2 SYDVKM. V shed 7 bases, J shed 5 bases, and the junction held 7 bases outside the gene matches. CDR3 DNA sequence: TGTGCCAGCAAGCCAGGACAGGGGGATACCGGGGAGCTGTTTTTT. Its translation is CASKPGQGDTGELFF.

V is TRBV19 and J is TRBJ2-3; D unresolved. V shed 2 bases and J shed 2 bases, with 8 bases lying between them. Germline CDR1 and CDR2: LNHDA and SQIVND (reference sequence). This CDR3 is 14 amino acids long. The CDR3 DNA follows: TGTGCCAGTAGTATACTGGCGGTCACAGATACGCAGTATTTT. It encodes CASSILAVTDTQYF.

The V gene is TRBV18, the J gene TRBJ1-2, with D unresolved. Looked up from germline, CDR1 is KGHSH and CDR2 is LQKENI. V dropped 2 bases and J dropped 5 bases, with 9 bases sitting between them. The CDR3 has 13 residues. The CDR3 DNA follows: TGTGCCAGCTCACCAGAGGCGGCTTATGGCTACACCTTC. It is translated as CASSPEAAYGYTF. Drawing the rest from reference TRBV18 and TRBJ1-2, the complete variable domain is NAGVMQNPRHLVRRRGQEARLRCSPMKGHSHVYWYRQLPEEGLKFMVYLQKENIIDESGMPKERFSAEFPKEGPSILRIQQVVRGDSAAYFCASSPEAAYGYTFGSGTRLTVV.

This sequence joins TRBV5-4 and TRBJ2-1; 12 bases fit TRBD2. Germline lookup yields CDR1 SGHNT and CDR2 YYREEE (reference sequence). The length of the CDR3 is 17 residues. After removal of 0 bases from V and 2 bases from J, the junction contained 3 bases not matched to a gene. The CDR3 region has the DNA TGTGCCAGCAGCTTGGAGGCTAGCGGGAGGGCCTACAATGAGCAGTTCTTC. Protein product: CASSLEASGRAYNEQFF.

This clone showed up just once. The chain combines TRBV27 with TRBJ2-5; 9 bases map to TRBD2. Germline loops: CDR1 MNHEY, CDR2 SMNVEV (reference sequence). Trimming cost V 4 bases and J 6 bases; bases outside gene matches: 9. The CDR3 is 15 residues long. This CDR3 reads CASSSGGRAGKTQYF. In DNA, the CDR3 is TGTGCCAGCAGTTCGGGCGGGAGGGCCGGGAAGACCCAGTACTTC.

The chain's CDR3 is CASSFGGLSVSSYNEQFF. The CDR3 DNA sequence: TGTGCCAGCAGCTTCGGAGGGTTAAGTGTGAGTTCCTACAATGAGCAGTTCTTC. This chain connects TRBV7-9 to TRBJ2-1, with D perhaps matching TRBD2 (6 bases). Germline loops: CDR1 SEHNR, CDR2 FQNEAQ (reference sequence). V lost 3 bases and J 1 base, leaving 19 bases between the germline ends. The CDR3 runs to 18 residues.

Written as DNA, the CDR3 is TGTGCCAGCAGCCACGGACTAGCGGGGTCCTACAATGAGCAGTTCTTC. It encodes CASSHGLAGSYNEQFF. The chain is built from TRBV5-8 and TRBJ2-1, with TRBD2 identical over 12 bases. Germline values: CDR1 SGHTS, CDR2 YDEGEE. The CDR3 loop spans 16 amino acids. V dropped 4 bases and J dropped 1; count of bases not matched to a gene: 3.

The CDR3 nucleotides read TGCGCCAGCAGCCACCTGACTAGTTCCGAGCAGTACTTC. It encodes CASSHLTSSEQYF. The J gene is TRBJ2-7, the V gene TRBV4-1, with D possibly matching TRBD2 (6 bases). Germline V lookup: CDR1 MGHRA, CDR2 YSYEKL. The length of the CDR3 is 13 residues. Trimming left V 3 bases short and J 6 bases short, with 12 bases between.

The rearrangement uses TRBV5-1 and TRBJ2-2; 14 positions agree with TRBD2. The CDR3 spans 17 residues. V shed 0 bases and J 5 bases; nucleotides not matched to a gene: 3. The germline gives CDR1 SGHRS, CDR2 YFSETQ. The CDR3 DNA reads as TGCGCCAGCAGCTTGGGACTAGCGGGAGGGCCGACCGGGGAGCTGTTTTTT. Its protein product is CASSLGLAGGPTGELFF.

Points on this clone: One junction end does not reproduce the germline sequence, and a read error may be involved. The chain recombines TRBV12-5 with TRBJ2-4; D is perhaps TRBD1 (5 bases). This CDR3 has 13 residues. CDR1 and CDR2 from the germline V gene are LGHNT and FRNRAP. The CDR3 sequence: CASGLNRTPRLHF. In nucleotides, the CDR3 is TGTGCTAGTGGCCTAAACCGGACACCCCGCCTCCACTTC.

The genes are TRBV6-5 and TRBJ1-2, with D perhaps TRBD1 (6 bases). V lost 2 bases, J lost 5 bases, and 12 bases lay in between. The length of the CDR3 is 14 residues. Germline V lookup: CDR1 MNHEY, CDR2 SVGAGI. The CDR3 nucleotides read TGTGCCAGCAGTTACGGCACAGGGTCTTATGGCTACACCTTC. Translated, it gives CASSYGTGSYGYTF.

V is TRBV7-2 and J is TRBJ1-2, with 7 bases that match TRBD1. J gave up 8 bases and V 5 bases, and 8 bases lay outside the gene matches. In germline, CDR1 is SGHTA, CDR2 FQGNSA. The CDR3 runs to 13 residues. CDR3 bases: TGTGCCAGCAGCAACTTAGGGGGCTACGGCTACACCTTC. Translated, it gives CASSNLGGYGYTF.

The gene calls are TRBV7-8 and TRBJ2-2; possibly TRBD2 for D (6 bases). This CDR3 has 17 amino acids. CDR1 SGHVS and CDR2 FQNEAQ come from the germline V gene. V shed 5 bases and J shed 4 bases, with 20 bases lying between them. For the CDR3, the DNA is TGTGCCAGCAGCACCAGAACGGGGGTGACCTCCACCGGGGAGCTGTTTTTT. It is translated as CASSTRTGVTSTGELFF. The full variable domain, its missing parts supplied by reference TRBV7-8 and TRBJ2-2, is GAGVSQSPRYKVAKRGQDVALRCDPISGHVSLFWYQQALGQGPEFLTYFQNEAQLDKSGLPSDRFFAERPEGSVSTLKIQRTQQEDSAVYLCASSTRTGVTSTGELFFGEGSRLTVL.

This CDR3 is CASSYGTNRGTDTQYF. For the CDR3, the DNA is TGTGCCAGCAGTTACGGGACTAACAGGGGGACAGATACGCAGTATTTT. The chain has TRBV6-6 and TRBJ2-3; TRBD1 is a possible D gene (8 bases). Trimming removed 2 bases at V and 3 bases at J, with 15 bases between. Germline loops: CDR1 MNHNY, CDR2 SVGAGI (reference sequence). The CDR3 has 16 amino acids.

This clone was counted once. V gene TRBV27 combines with J gene TRBJ2-7, with a possible D match to TRBD1 (5 bases). CDR3 length: 12 amino acids. CDR1 is MNHEY, CDR2 SMNVEV, per germline (reference sequence). Trimming removed 5 bases from V and 6 bases from J, with 11 bases in between. CDR3 amino acids: CASSTDIGEQYF. In DNA form, the CDR3 reads TGTGCCAGCAGTACGGACATAGGCGAGCAGTACTTC.

V gene TRBV9 combines with J gene TRBJ2-1; 7 bases are a match to TRBD2. The length of the CDR3 is 15 residues. CDR1 is SGDLS and CDR2 is YYNGEE in the germline V gene. Germline trimming cut 0 bases from V and 8 bases from J; bases unmatched to any gene: 8. CDR3 DNA: TGTGCCAGCAGCGTAGAGGGGTTAGCGGGCTATGAGCAGTTCTTC. Protein product: CASSVEGLAGYEQFF.

The CDR3 region is CASSPTRGQPQHF. CDR3 sequence (DNA): TGTGCCAGCAGCCCAACTCGGGGTCAGCCCCAGCATTTT. This chain uses TRBV6-6 with TRBJ1-5; D is unclear. V was cut by 6 bases and J by 6 bases, with 12 bases left in between. Germline V gene sequence: CDR1 MNHNY, CDR2 SVGAGI (reference sequence). The CDR3 extends over 13 amino acids.